Each of the 22 T cell receptor beta chains below was sequenced from the same sample in a study of blood T cell repertoires in COVID-19. Produced via immunoSEQ multiplex PCR; TCRdb's table is partial and in-frame only. The profile shows about 420,000 clones, 70% to 90% of them singletons. Sample: peripheral blood. The receptors come from a man between 18 and 35 years old with COVID-19, enrolled during active disease.

The chain joins TRBV19 to TRBJ2-5; 9 bases agree with TRBD1. With V trimmed by 3 bases and J by 5 bases, 10 bases remained unmatched. From germline, CDR1 is LNHDA and CDR2 SQIVND (reference sequence). This CDR3 region has 16 residues. The chain's CDR3 is CASSIRDRAPQETQYF. As DNA, the CDR3 is TGTGCCAGTAGTATCCGGGACAGGGCTCCTCAGGAGACCCAGTACTTC.

The chain joins TRBV7-9 to TRBJ2-7, with D unclear. Trimming left V 1 base short and J 2 bases short, with 12 bases between. The CDR3 runs 15 residues. The germline V gene encodes CDR1 SEHNR and CDR2 FQNEAQ (reference sequence). CDR3 amino acids: CASSLGQREPYEQYF. The DNA for the CDR3 is TGTGCCAGCAGCTTAGGCCAGCGCGAACCCTACGAGCAGTACTTC.

V and J are TRBV27 and TRBJ2-1; 7 bases fit TRBD2. Trimming removed 2 bases from V and 6 bases from J; junction bases left unmatched: 7. The germline CDR1 and CDR2 sequences are MNHEY and SMNVEV (reference sequence). The CDR3 runs to 15 residues. The CDR3 sequence is CASSLEGGPGNEQFF. CDR3 nucleotide sequence: TGTGCCAGCAGTTTAGAGGGAGGGCCGGGCAATGAGCAGTTCTTC.

V and J are TRBV5-1 and TRBJ2-1, with 8 bases matching TRBD2. The CDR3 spans 16 residues. CDR1 is SGHRS, CDR2 YFSETQ, per germline. V lost 4 bases, J lost 0 bases, and 6 bases stayed unmatched. CDR3: CASSQLAGSSYNEQFF. The CDR3 coding sequence is TGCGCCAGCAGCCAATTAGCGGGGAGCTCCTACAATGAGCAGTTCTTC. Variable domain in full (rest from reference TRBV5-1 and TRBJ2-1): KAGVTQTPRYLIKTRGQQVTLSCSPISGHRSVSWYQQTPGQGLQFLFEYFSETQRNKGNFPGRFSGRQFSNSRSEMNVSTLELGDSALYLCASSQLAGSSYNEQFFGPGTRLTVL.

The chain recombines TRBV7-2 with TRBJ2-7; tentative D call: TRBD1 (5 bases). V lost 1 base and J lost 4, with 8 bases in between. The CDR3 length is 13 residues. CDR1 is SGHTA and CDR2 is FQGNSA in the germline V gene. The DNA for the CDR3 is TGTGCCAGCAGCTTAGGACAGCTGTACGAGCAGTACTTC. Translating gives CASSLGQLYEQYF.

In DNA, the CDR3 is TGTGCCAGCAGTTGGGGGGGCCAATCCTACGAGCAGTACTTC. This codes for CASSWGGQSYEQYF. The gene calls are TRBV6-5 and TRBJ2-7; D is perhaps TRBD2 (7 bases). The germline V and J ends were trimmed by 4 bases and 1 base, with 11 bases remaining between them. The CDR3 contains 14 residues. Germline CDR1 reads MNHEY; CDR2 reads SVGAGI.

The chain joins TRBV13 to TRBJ1-1; D is uncertain. Germline assignment: CDR1 PRHDT and CDR2 FYEKMQ (reference sequence). This CDR3 is 15 amino acids long. V dropped 5 bases and J dropped 1 base, with 14 bases sitting between them. In DNA form, the CDR3 reads TGTGCCAGCAGCCCACAGCAGACACGGAACACTGAAGCTTTCTTT. Translation gives CASSPQQTRNTEAFF.

V usage is TRBV19 and J usage is TRBJ2-2, with 10 bases lining up with TRBD1. The germline CDR1 and CDR2 sequences are LNHDA and SQIVND (reference sequence). Trimming at V came to 4 bases and at J to 6 bases, leaving 11 bases not matched to a gene. The CDR3 runs 17 residues. CDR3 nucleotides: TGTGCCAGTAGTAAGCTTCAGGGACAGGGGTTTCCCGGGGAGCTGTTTTTT. Its translation: CASSKLQGQGFPGELFF.

The genes are TRBV6-2 or TRBV6-3 and TRBJ1-2; the D gene is possibly TRBD1 (6 bases). CDR1 is MNHEY, CDR2 SVGEGT, per germline. Trimming cost V 5 bases and J 4 bases, with 17 bases left between them. The CDR3 contains 15 residues. CDR3 region: CASSTQGLRSYGYTF. Here the CDR3 DNA reads TGTGCCAGCAGTACCCAGGGGCTTCGTTCCTATGGCTACACCTTC.

This chain links TRBV5-4 with TRBJ2-7; TRBD2 matches 10 bases. V trimming: 4 bases; J trimming: 3 bases; junction bases outside the gene matches: 4. The CDR3 is 14 residues long. CDR1 is SGHNT and CDR2 is YYREEE in the germline V gene (reference sequence). CDR3 bases: TGTGCCAGCAGCACCGGACTAGCGGACTACGAGCAGTACTTC. The encoded protein is CASSTGLADYEQYF.

J is TRBJ2-3 and V is TRBV19, with unresolved D. Deletions cut 4 bases from V and 3 bases from J, with 17 bases between. Germline loops: CDR1 LNHDA, CDR2 SQIVND (reference sequence). This CDR3 is built from 16 residues. The CDR3 coding sequence is TGTGCCAGTAGTACCCCTCACTCTGCGAGGACAGATACGCAGTATTTT. Amino acids: CASSTPHSARTDTQYF.

This rearrangement joins TRBV12-5 to TRBJ1-1; D may be TRBD1 (5 bases). CDR1 LGHNT and CDR2 FRNRAP come from the germline V gene. With 1 base removed from V and 12 bases from J, the gap between germline ends came to 15 bases. The CDR3 totals 13 residues. The CDR3 nucleotides read TGTGCTAGTGGTTTGGAGGGCGGCAGGGCAACTTTCTTT. Amino acid sequence: CASGLEGGRATFF.

V usage is TRBV7-2 and J usage is TRBJ2-2; TRBD2 aligns across 7 bases. Germline CDR1 and CDR2: SGHTA and FQGNSA. The CDR3 is 15 residues long. Germline trimming cut 4 bases from V and 4 bases from J; bases unmatched to any gene: 6. This CDR3 is CASSSALASTGELFF. The CDR3 DNA reads as TGTGCCAGCAGCTCTGCACTAGCGTCCACCGGGGAGCTGTTTTTT.

This clone is a singleton in its sample. The V gene is TRBV11-3, the J gene TRBJ2-3; possible D gene TRBD2, 5 bases. V was pared by 4 bases and J by 0 bases, with 17 bases between. The germline V gene encodes CDR1 SGHNT and CDR2 YENEEA. There are 17 residues in the CDR3. The CDR3 nucleotides are TGTGCCAGCAGCTCCCTCCTTCCTGGCGGGAGCACAGATACGCAGTATTTT. Encoded protein: CASSSLLPGGSTDTQYF.

The chain joins TRBV18 to TRBJ2-7, with 14 nucleotides matching TRBD2. This CDR3 has 18 residues. V gave up 3 bases and J gave up 0 bases; unmatched junction bases: 7. Per germline, CDR1 KGHSH and CDR2 LQKENI. This CDR3 reads CASSPSDGTSGSSYEQYF. CDR3 nucleotides: TGTGCCAGCTCACCCTCTGACGGGACTAGCGGGAGCTCCTACGAGCAGTACTTC.

The rearrangement uses TRBV11-3 and TRBJ2-3, with a possible D match to TRBD2 (7 bases). The V and J ends lost 2 bases and 4 bases respectively, with 16 bases between them. The CDR3 contains 16 residues. In germline, CDR1 is SGHNT, CDR2 YENEEA. The CDR3 sequence: CASSLNSGGWSDTQYF. For the CDR3, the DNA is TGTGCCAGCAGCTTAAATTCGGGGGGCTGGTCAGATACGCAGTATTTT.

V and J are TRBV2 and TRBJ2-7, with D maybe TRBD2 (5 bases). This CDR3 is 11 amino acids long. The germline V and J ends were trimmed by 8 bases and 6 bases, with 11 bases remaining between them. Germline CDR1 SNHLY, CDR2 FYNNEI. The CDR3 DNA reads as TGTGCCAGCCGGTCGGCGGGCGAGCAGTACTTC. Amino acids: CASRSAGEQYF.

V usage is TRBV5-1 and J usage is TRBJ2-7, with 7 bases that match TRBD1. There are 14 residues in the CDR3. CDR1 and CDR2 (germline): SGHRS, YFSETQ. V dropped 0 bases and J dropped 2; count of bases not matched to a gene: 2. CDR3 in amino acids: CASSLEGQPYEQYF. CDR3 in DNA: TGCGCCAGCAGCTTGGAGGGACAGCCCTACGAGCAGTACTTC.

J is TRBJ2-7 and V is TRBV12-5; 11 bases match TRBD2. This CDR3 is 16 amino acids long. Trimming took 0 bases from V and 5 from J; bases not matched to a gene: 6. Germline V gene lookup returns CDR1 LGHNT and CDR2 FRNRAP. The CDR3 loop reads CASGLVLLAGGHEQYF. The CDR3 DNA reads as TGTGCTAGTGGTTTGGTACTGCTAGCGGGGGGCCACGAGCAGTACTTC.

The chain joins TRBV18 to TRBJ2-7; possible D gene TRBD1, 5 bases. This CDR3 comprises 14 residues. The V gene lost 3 bases and the J gene lost 3 bases, with 12 bases spanning the gap. The germline V gene has CDR1 KGHSH and CDR2 LQKENI. CDR3 DNA sequence: TGTGCCAGCTCACCGCCCCGTCAGGGCTACGAGCAGTACTTC. Translation: CASSPPRQGYEQYF.

The chain uses TRBV23-1 and TRBJ1-5; D is uncertain. TRBV23-1 counts as an open reading frame of uncertain function. The CDR3 extends over 19 amino acids. Deletions cut 0 bases from V and 5 bases from J, with 23 bases between. CDR3 in DNA: TGCGCCAGCAGTCAATCTTTCTATACGTGGGCTCCGGGGTATCAGCCCCAGCATTTT. The encoded protein is CASSQSFYTWAPGYQPQHF.

The chain has TRBV5-4 and TRBJ2-2, with a weak D call TRBD1 (6 bases). V lost 2 bases, J lost 6 bases, and 14 bases lay in between. The germline CDR1 and CDR2 sequences are SGHNT and YYREEE (reference sequence). This CDR3 spans 15 amino acids. As DNA, the CDR3 is TGTGCCAGCAGCTTTACAGGGTCGGTCGCCGGGGAGCTGTTTTTT. It encodes CASSFTGSVAGELFF.